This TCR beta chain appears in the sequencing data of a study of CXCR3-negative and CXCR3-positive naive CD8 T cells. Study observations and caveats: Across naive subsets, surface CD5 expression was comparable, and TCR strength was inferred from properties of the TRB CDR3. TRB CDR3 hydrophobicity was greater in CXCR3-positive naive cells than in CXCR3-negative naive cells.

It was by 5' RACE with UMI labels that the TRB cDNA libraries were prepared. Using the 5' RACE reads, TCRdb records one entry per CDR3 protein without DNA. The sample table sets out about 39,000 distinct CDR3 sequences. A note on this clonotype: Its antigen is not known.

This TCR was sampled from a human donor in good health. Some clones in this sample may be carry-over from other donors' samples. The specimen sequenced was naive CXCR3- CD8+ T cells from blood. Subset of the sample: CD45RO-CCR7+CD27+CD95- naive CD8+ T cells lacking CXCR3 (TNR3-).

The CDR3 sequence is CASSLAGQLYEQYF. The chain links TRBV5-1 to TRBJ2-7. The CDR3 spans 14 residues. From germline, CDR1 is SGHRS and CDR2 YFSETQ.